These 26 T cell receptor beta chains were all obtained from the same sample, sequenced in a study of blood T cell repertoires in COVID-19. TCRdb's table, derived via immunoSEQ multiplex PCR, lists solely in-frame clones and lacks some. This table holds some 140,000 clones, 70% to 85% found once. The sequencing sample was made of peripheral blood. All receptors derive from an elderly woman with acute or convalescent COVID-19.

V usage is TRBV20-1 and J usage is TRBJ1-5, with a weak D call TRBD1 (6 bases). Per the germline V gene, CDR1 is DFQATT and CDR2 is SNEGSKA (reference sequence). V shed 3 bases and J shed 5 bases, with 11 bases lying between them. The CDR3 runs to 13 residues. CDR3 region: CSASLGADQPQHF. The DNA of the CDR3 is TGCAGTGCTAGTTTGGGGGCCGATCAGCCCCAGCATTTT.

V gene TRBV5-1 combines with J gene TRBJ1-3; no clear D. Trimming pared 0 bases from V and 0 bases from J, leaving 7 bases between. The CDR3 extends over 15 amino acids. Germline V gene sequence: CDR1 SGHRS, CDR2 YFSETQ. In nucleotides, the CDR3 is TGCGCCAGCAGCTTGGTGGAGATCTCTGGAAACACCATATATTTT. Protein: CASSLVEISGNTIYF.

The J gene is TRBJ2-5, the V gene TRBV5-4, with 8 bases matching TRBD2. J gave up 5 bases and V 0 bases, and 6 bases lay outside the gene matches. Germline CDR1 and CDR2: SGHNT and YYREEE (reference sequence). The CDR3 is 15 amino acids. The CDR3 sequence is CASSLVAGGGETQYF. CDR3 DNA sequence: TGTGCCAGCAGCTTGGTTGCGGGGGGCGGGGAGACCCAGTACTTC.

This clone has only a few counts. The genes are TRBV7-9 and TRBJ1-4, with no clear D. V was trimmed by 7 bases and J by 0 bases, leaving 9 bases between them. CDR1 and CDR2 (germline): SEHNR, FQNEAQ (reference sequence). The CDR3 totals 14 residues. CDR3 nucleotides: TGTGCCAGCAAGTCACAGTCAACTAATGAAAAACTGTTTTTT. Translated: CASKSQSTNEKLFF.

CDR3 in amino acids: CASSPSGGGYGYTF. The CDR3 nucleotides are TGTGCCAGCAGCCCCAGCGGGGGCGGCTATGGCTACACCTTC. V and J are TRBV7-3 and TRBJ1-2; TRBD1 is a possible D gene (6 bases). Germline V lookup: CDR1 SGHTA, CDR2 FQGTGA. The CDR3 is made up of 14 amino acids. Trimming removed 5 bases from V and 4 bases from J, with 14 bases in between.

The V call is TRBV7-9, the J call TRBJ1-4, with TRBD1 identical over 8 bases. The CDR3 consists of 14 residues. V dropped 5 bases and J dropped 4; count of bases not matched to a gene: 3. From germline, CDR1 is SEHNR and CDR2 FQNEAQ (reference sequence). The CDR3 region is CASSPGQGNEKLFF. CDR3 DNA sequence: TGTGCCAGCAGCCCCGGACAGGGTAATGAAAAACTGTTTTTT. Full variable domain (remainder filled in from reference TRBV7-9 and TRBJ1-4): DTGVSQNPRHKITKRGQNVTFRCDPISEHNRLYWYRQTLGQGPEFLTYFQNEAQLEKSRLLSDRFSAERPKGSFSTLEIQRTEQGDSAMYLCASSPGQGNEKLFFGSGTQLSVL.

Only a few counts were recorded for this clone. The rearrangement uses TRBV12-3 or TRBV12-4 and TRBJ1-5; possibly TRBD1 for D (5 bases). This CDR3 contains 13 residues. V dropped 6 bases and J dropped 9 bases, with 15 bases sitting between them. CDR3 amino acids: CASRRTGEGPQHF. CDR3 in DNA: TGTGCCAGCAGACGGACGGGGGAGGGGCCCCAGCATTTT.

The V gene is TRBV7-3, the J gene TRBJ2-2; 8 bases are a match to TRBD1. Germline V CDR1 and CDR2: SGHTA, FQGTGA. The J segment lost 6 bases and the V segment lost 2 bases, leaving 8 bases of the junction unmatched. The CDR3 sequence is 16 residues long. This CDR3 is CASSLLTGGSSGELFF. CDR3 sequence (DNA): TGTGCCAGCAGCTTACTCACAGGGGGATCGTCCGGGGAGCTGTTTTTT. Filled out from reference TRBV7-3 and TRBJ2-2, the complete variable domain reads GAGVSQTPSNKVTEKGKYVELRCDPISGHTALYWYRQSLGQGPEFLIYFQGTGAADDSGLPNDRFFAVRPEGSVSTLKIQRTERGDSAVYLCASSLLTGGSSGELFFGEGSRLTVL.

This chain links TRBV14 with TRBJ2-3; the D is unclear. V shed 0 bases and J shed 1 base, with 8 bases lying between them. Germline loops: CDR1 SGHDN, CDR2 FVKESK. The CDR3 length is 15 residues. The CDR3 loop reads CASSQDRYRTDTQYF. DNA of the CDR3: TGTGCCAGCAGCCAAGATCGGTATCGCACAGATACGCAGTATTTT.

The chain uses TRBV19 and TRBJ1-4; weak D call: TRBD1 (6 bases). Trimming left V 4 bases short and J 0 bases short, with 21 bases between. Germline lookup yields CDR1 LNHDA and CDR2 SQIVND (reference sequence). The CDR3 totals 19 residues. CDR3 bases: TGTGCCAGTAGTAGCTGGACAGCCCTCTGGGGATCAACTAATGAAAAACTGTTTTTT. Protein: CASSSWTALWGSTNEKLFF.

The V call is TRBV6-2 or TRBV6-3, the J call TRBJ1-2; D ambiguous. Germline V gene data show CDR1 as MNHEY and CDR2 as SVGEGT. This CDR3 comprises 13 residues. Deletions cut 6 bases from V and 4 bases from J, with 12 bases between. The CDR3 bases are TGTGCCAGCAGCCCTCGTACTGGCTATGGCTACACCTTC. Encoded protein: CASSPRTGYGYTF.

The CDR3 sequence is CASSINQGSVAGELFF. CDR3 sequence (DNA): TGTGCCAGTAGTATCAATCAGGGATCGGTGGCCGGGGAGCTGTTTTTT. The V and J genes are TRBV19 and TRBJ2-2; D perhaps matches TRBD1 (5 bases). CDR3 length: 16 residues. V lost 3 bases and J lost 6, with 17 bases in between. CDR1 LNHDA and CDR2 SQIVND come from the germline V gene (reference sequence).

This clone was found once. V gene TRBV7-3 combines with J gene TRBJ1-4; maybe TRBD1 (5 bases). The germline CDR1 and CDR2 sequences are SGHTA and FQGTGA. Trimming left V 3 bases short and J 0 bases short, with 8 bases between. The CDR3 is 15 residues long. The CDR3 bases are TGTGCCAGCAGCTTCTTGACAGCAACTAATGAAAAACTGTTTTTT. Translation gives CASSFLTATNEKLFF.

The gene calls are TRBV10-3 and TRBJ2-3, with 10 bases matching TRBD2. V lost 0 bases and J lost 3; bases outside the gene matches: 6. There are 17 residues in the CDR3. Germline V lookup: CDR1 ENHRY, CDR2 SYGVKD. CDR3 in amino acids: CAISESRRTSGTDTQYF. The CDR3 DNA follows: TGTGCCATCAGTGAGTCGAGGAGGACTAGCGGTACAGATACGCAGTATTTT.

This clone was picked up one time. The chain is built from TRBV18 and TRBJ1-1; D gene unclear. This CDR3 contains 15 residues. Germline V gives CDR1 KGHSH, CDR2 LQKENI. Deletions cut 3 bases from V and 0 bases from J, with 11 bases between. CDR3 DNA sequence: TGTGCCAGCTCACCCACCCGAGGCGTGAACACTGAAGCTTTCTTT. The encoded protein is CASSPTRGVNTEAFF. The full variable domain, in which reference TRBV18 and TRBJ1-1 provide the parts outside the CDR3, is NAGVMQNPRHLVRRRGQEARLRCSPMKGHSHVYWYRQLPEEGLKFMVYLQKENIIDESGMPKERFSAEFPKEGPSILRIQQVVRGDSAAYFCASSPTRGVNTEAFFGQGTRLTVV.

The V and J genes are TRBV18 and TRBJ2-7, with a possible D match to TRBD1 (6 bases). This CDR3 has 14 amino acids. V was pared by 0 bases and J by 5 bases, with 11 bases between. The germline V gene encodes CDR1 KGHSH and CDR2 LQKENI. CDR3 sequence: CASSPPQGIHEQYF. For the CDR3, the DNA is TGTGCCAGCTCACCACCACAGGGCATACACGAGCAGTACTTC.

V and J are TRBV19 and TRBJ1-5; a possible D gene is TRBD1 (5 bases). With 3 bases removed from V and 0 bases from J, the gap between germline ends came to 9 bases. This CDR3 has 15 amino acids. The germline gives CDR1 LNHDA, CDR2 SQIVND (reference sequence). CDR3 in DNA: TGTGCCAGTAGTATCAGGGATTATAGCAATCAGCCCCAGCATTTT. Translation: CASSIRDYSNQPQHF.

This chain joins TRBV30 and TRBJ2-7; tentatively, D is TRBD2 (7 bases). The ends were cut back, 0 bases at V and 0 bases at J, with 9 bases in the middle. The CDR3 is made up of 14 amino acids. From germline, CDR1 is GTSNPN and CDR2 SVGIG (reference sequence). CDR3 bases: TGTGCCTGGAGTGTGGGGGGGCGCTCCTACGAGCAGTACTTC. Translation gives CAWSVGGRSYEQYF.

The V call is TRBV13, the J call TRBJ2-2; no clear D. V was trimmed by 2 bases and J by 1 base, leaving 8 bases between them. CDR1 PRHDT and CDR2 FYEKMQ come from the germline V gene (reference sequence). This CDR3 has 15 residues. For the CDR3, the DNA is TGTGCCAGCAGCTTATCTCGTAGGAACACCGGGGAGCTGTTTTTT. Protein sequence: CASSLSRRNTGELFF.

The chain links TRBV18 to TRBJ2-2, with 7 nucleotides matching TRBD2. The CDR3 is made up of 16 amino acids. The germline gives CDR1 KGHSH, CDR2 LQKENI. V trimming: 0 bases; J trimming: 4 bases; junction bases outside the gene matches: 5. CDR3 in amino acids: CASSPPQGGRTGELFF. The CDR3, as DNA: TGTGCCAGCTCACCACCGCAGGGAGGGCGCACCGGGGAGCTGTTTTTT.

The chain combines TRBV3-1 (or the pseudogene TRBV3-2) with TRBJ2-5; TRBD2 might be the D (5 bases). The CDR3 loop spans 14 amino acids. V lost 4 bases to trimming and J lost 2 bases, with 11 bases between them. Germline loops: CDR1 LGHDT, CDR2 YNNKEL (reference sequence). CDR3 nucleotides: TGTGCCAGCAGCCGGTCGGACTTTCAAGAGACCCAGTACTTC. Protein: CASSRSDFQETQYF.

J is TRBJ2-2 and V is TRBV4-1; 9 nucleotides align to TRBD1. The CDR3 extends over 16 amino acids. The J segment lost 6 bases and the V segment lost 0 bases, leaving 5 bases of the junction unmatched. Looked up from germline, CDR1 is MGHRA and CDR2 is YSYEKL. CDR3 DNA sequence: TGCGCCAGCAGCCAAGAAGGGACAGGGAAAGCCGGGGAGCTGTTTTTT. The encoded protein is CASSQEGTGKAGELFF.

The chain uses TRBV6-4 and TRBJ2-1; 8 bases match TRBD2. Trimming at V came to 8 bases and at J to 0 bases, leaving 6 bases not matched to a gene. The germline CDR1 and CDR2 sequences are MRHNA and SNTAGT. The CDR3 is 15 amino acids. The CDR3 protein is CASSPGGSSYNEQFF. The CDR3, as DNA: TGTGCCAGCTCCCCGGGGGGGAGCTCCTACAATGAGCAGTTCTTC.

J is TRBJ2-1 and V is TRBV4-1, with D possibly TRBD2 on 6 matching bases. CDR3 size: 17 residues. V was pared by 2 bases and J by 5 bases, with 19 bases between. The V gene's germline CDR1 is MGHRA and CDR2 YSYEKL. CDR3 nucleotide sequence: TGCGCCAGCAGCCAATTCGGGGTGGTCGGGGGAAACAATGAGCAGTTCTTC. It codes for CASSQFGVVGGNNEQFF.

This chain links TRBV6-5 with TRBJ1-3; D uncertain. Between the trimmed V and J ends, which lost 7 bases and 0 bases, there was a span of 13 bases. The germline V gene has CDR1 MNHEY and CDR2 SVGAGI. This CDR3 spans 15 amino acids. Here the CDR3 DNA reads TGTGCCAGCACCCGTACCGCGGGCTCTGGAAACACCATATATTTT. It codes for CASTRTAGSGNTIYF.

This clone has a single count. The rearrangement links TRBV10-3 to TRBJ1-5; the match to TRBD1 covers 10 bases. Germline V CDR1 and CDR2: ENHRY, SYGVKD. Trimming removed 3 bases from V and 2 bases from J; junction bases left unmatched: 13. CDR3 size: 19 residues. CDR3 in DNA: TGTGCCATCAGTGAAAGAGGGACAGGGGTTGGTCATCGCAATCAGCCCCAGCATTTT. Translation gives CAISERGTGVGHRNQPQHF.